The 9 T cell receptor beta chains presented below share a single source sample, sequenced in a study of T cell responses to AZD1222 COVID-19 vaccine. Assay: immunoSEQ multiplex PCR; the TCRdb copy retains only in-frame clones and omits some. The sample holds tens of thousands of clones, about 85% seen once. The starting material was peripheral blood, obtained on day 0 of AZD1222 vaccination. These receptors all come from an adult in good health.

The rearrangement joins TRBV9 to TRBJ1-1; no clear D gene. Per the germline V gene, CDR1 is SGDLS and CDR2 is YYNGEE. V lost 4 bases, J lost 0 bases, and 10 bases lay in between. The CDR3 runs 14 residues. The CDR3: CASSREPMNTEAFF. DNA for the CDR3: TGTGCCAGCAGCCGGGAACCTATGAACACTGAAGCTTTCTTT.

This chain connects TRBV19 to TRBJ1-2; 7 nucleotides align to TRBD1. Trimming cost V 3 bases and J 9 bases; bases outside gene matches: 13. The V gene's germline CDR1 is LNHDA and CDR2 SQIVND (reference sequence). This CDR3 comprises 15 residues. The CDR3 loop is CASSISSTGLLRYTF. The DNA of the CDR3 is TGTGCCAGTAGTATCTCCTCGACAGGGCTCCTTCGCTACACCTTC. Combining the CDR3 with reference TRBV19 and TRBJ1-2 gives the whole variable domain DGGITQSPKYLFRKEGQNVTLSCEQNLNHDAMYWYRQDPGQGLRLIYYSQIVNDFQKGDIAEGYSVSREKKESFPLTVTSAQKNPTAFYLCASSISSTGLLRYTFGSGTRLTVV.

The chain links TRBV5-5 to TRBJ2-2; 7 positions agree with TRBD2. V lost 4 bases and J lost 4; bases outside the gene matches: 7. Per the germline V gene, CDR1 is SGHKS and CDR2 is YYEKEE (reference sequence). The CDR3 runs to 15 residues. CDR3 in amino acids: CASSPTSVLTGELFF. Written as DNA, the CDR3 is TGTGCCAGCAGCCCCACTAGCGTCCTCACCGGGGAGCTGTTTTTT.

In this sample, this clone turned up many times. The rearrangement joins TRBV3-1 (or the pseudogene TRBV3-2) to TRBJ1-1; no clear D gene. V was pared by 1 base and J by 4 bases, with 13 bases between. Germline loops: CDR1 LGHDT, CDR2 YNNKEL (reference sequence). The CDR3 extends over 15 amino acids. CDR3 DNA: TGTGCCAGCAGCCAAGGGGTAGGGTCGACCACTGAAGCTTTCTTT. Amino acid sequence: CASSQGVGSTTEAFF.

V usage is TRBV3-1 (or the pseudogene TRBV3-2) and J usage is TRBJ2-3; D unresolved. Germline V gene data show CDR1 as LGHDT and CDR2 as YNNKEL (reference sequence). The CDR3 contains 14 residues. Trimming cost V 1 base and J 8 bases, with 13 bases left between them. The CDR3 sequence: CASSQVPLYPTQYF. In DNA, the CDR3 is TGTGCCAGCAGCCAAGTTCCCCTCTACCCTACGCAGTATTTT.

The rearrangement links TRBV21-1 to TRBJ2-5. TRBV21-1 represents a pseudogene. CDR3 length: 14 amino acids. The CDR3 here is CASRGTITPETQYF. CDR3 nucleotide sequence: TGTGCCAGTAGAGGGACGATAACCCCAGAGACCCAGTACTTC.

The chain has TRBV5-1 and TRBJ2-1; no clear D. CDR3 length: 15 residues. V dropped 2 bases and J dropped 3 bases, with 12 bases sitting between them. The V gene's germline CDR1 is SGHRS and CDR2 YFSETQ. The CDR3 reads CASSFGEANYNEQFF. For the CDR3, the DNA is TGCGCCAGCAGCTTCGGTGAAGCGAACTACAATGAGCAGTTCTTC.

The CDR3 loop is CASSLTGPSTYQETQYF. The CDR3 DNA reads TGTGCCAGCAGCCTTACCGGACCCTCGACGTACCAAGAGACCCAGTACTTC. The V call is TRBV14, the J call TRBJ2-5, with D unresolved. The CDR3 covers 17 residues. The V end was cut by 4 bases, the J end by 0 bases, with 18 bases between. Germline V gene sequence: CDR1 SGHDN, CDR2 FVKESK.

The genes are TRBV5-1 and TRBJ2-7, with D uncertain. Germline V gene sequence: CDR1 SGHRS, CDR2 YFSETQ. V gave up 2 bases and J gave up 0 bases, with 6 bases separating them. The CDR3 spans 13 residues. In nucleotides, the CDR3 is TGCGCCAGCAGCTTAGACACCTCCTACGAGCAGTACTTC. Protein product: CASSLDTSYEQYF.